Below are 17 T cell receptor beta chains sequenced from a single sample in a study of blood T cells in healthy people across ages. For the second PCR, which ran for 7 to 11 cycles, a sample-barcoded 5' primer and a J-beta primer mix were used. TCRdb recomputed calls from the 5' RACE reads with MiXCR, one row per CDR3 protein. The sample lists approximately 810,000 distinct CDR3 sequences, less than 35% occurring once. Material for sequencing was blood. Every receptor here comes from an elderly woman in good health.

There are a few counts of this clonotype. The CDR3 nucleotides are TGTGCCAGCAGCTTAGGACAGGGGCGGCCTAATCAGCCCCAGCATTTT. Translation gives CASSLGQGRPNQPQHF. This sequence joins TRBV7-2 and TRBJ1-5; 8 bases line up with TRBD1. Trimming cost V 1 base and J 4 bases; bases outside gene matches: 6. Per the germline V gene, CDR1 is SGHTA and CDR2 is FQGNSA. CDR3 length: 16 amino acids.

The J gene is TRBJ1-2, the V gene TRBV20-1, with TRBD1 matching over 8 bases. The V gene's germline CDR1 is DFQATT and CDR2 SNEGSKA (reference sequence). Trimming at V came to 0 bases and at J to 7 bases, leaving 10 bases not matched to a gene. The CDR3 sequence is 15 residues long. CDR3 nucleotide sequence: TGCAGTGCTAGAGACTCTGACAGGGGTTTAGGTGGCTACACCTTC. Translation gives CSARDSDRGLGGYTF.

This clonotype was seen at least ten times. In DNA, the CDR3 is TGTGCCAGCACGATACGGAAGGAGACCCAGTACTTC. Protein product: CASTIRKETQYF. The chain couples TRBV2 to TRBJ2-5; D is unresolved. Trimming stripped 7 bases from V and 5 bases from J, with 11 bases between. CDR3 length: 12 amino acids. The germline V gene encodes CDR1 SNHLY and CDR2 FYNNEI.

There are many counts of this clonotype. The chain joins TRBV29-1 to TRBJ1-5; 10 bases are a match to TRBD1. Germline V lookup: CDR1 SQVTM, CDR2 ANQGSEA. Germline trimming cut 7 bases from V and 4 bases from J; bases unmatched to any gene: 7. The CDR3 loop spans 14 amino acids. CDR3: CSAGDRGRNQPQHF. As DNA, the CDR3 is TGCAGCGCCGGGGACAGGGGAAGGAATCAGCCCCAGCATTTT. Combining the CDR3 with reference TRBV29-1 and TRBJ1-5 gives the whole variable domain SAVISQKPSRDICQRGTSLTIQCQVDSQVTMMFWYRQQPGQSLTLIATANQGSEATYESGFVIDKFPISRPNLTFSTLTVSNMSPEDSSIYLCSAGDRGRNQPQHFGDGTRLSIL.

At least ten counts were recorded for this clonotype. The chain is built from TRBV7-2 and TRBJ2-1, with unresolved D. V lost 5 bases and J lost 7, with 9 bases in between. Germline CDR1 and CDR2: SGHTA and FQGNSA. The CDR3 has 12 residues. The CDR3 protein is CASSQLRNEQFF. CDR3 DNA: TGTGCCAGCAGCCAACTACGAAATGAGCAGTTCTTC.

V usage is TRBV6-5 and J usage is TRBJ2-7, with no clear D. Trimming removed 6 bases at V and 1 base at J, with 13 bases between. Germline V gives CDR1 MNHEY, CDR2 SVGAGI. The CDR3 loop spans 14 amino acids. Here the CDR3 reads CASSQIGESYEQYF. The CDR3 nucleotides are TGTGCCAGCAGCCAGATAGGAGAATCCTACGAGCAGTACTTC.

This clonotype was seen a few times. The V and J genes are TRBV7-2 and TRBJ2-5, with TRBD2 matching over 10 bases. CDR1 SGHTA and CDR2 FQGNSA come from the germline V gene. Trimming at V came to 3 bases and at J to 5 bases, leaving 12 bases not matched to a gene. The CDR3 covers 17 residues. The CDR3 sequence: CASSFGSLAGVVETQYF. The CDR3 nucleotides read TGTGCCAGCAGCTTCGGTTCTCTAGCGGGGGTTGTGGAGACCCAGTACTTC.

In regard to this clonotype: The junction and the germline gene differ at one end; a read error may be behind it. The V call is TRBV12-3 or TRBV12-4, the J call TRBJ1-2; 7 bases agree with TRBD1. The CDR3 length is 13 residues. The CDR3 here is CAGSLGTVEGYTF. The CDR3 DNA follows: TGTGCCGGCAGTTTAGGGACAGTAGAGGGCTACACCTTC.

A note on this clonotype: It may be a read error: a sequence one base away is much more abundant. This chain joins TRBV7-2 and TRBJ1-2; D uncertain. This CDR3 spans 11 amino acids. Germline CDR1 reads SGHTA; CDR2 reads FQGNSA. The DNA for the CDR3 is TGTGTCAGCAGCGATGGAGGAGGCTACACCTTC. It encodes CVSSDGGGYTF.

Details on this clonotype: The junction shows a germline mismatch at one end, possibly a read error. The V and J genes are TRBV7-8 and TRBJ2-7, with TRBD1 matching over 9 bases. Germline V gene data show CDR1 as SGHVS and CDR2 as FQNEAQ. The CDR3 is 13 residues long. DNA of the CDR3: TGTGCCGGCAGCAGACAGGGGGCCTACGAGCAGTACTTC. Its translation is CAGSRQGAYEQYF. Using reference TRBV7-8 and TRBJ2-7 for the parts outside the CDR3, the full variable domain is GAGVSQSPRYKVAKRGQDVALRCDPISGHVSLFWYQQALGQGPEFLTYFQNEAQLDKSGLPSDRFFAERPEGSVSTLKIQRTQQEDSAVYLCAGSRQGAYEQYFGPGTRLTVT.

Ten or more counts support this clonotype. The chain is built from TRBV5-1 and TRBJ2-1, with D tentatively TRBD1 (6 bases). Trimming took 6 bases from V and 6 from J, leaving 10 bases between them. CDR3 length: 12 amino acids. CDR1 and CDR2 from the germline V gene are SGHRS and YFSETQ. In DNA, the CDR3 is TGCGCCAGCAATGCAGGGGCCAATGAGCAGTTCTTC. Amino acids: CASNAGANEQFF.

This clonotype was observed a handful of times. The chain couples TRBV7-2 to TRBJ1-1, with TRBD1 matching over 7 bases. Germline CDR1 is SGHTA and CDR2 is FQGNSA. Trimming removed 5 bases from V and 5 bases from J; junction bases left unmatched: 11. The CDR3 has 15 amino acids. The CDR3 DNA follows: TGTGCCAGCAGCCCCCAGCCGACAGGGACTACTGAAGCTTTCTTT. Amino acids: CASSPQPTGTTEAFF.

The chain combines TRBV7-2 with TRBJ2-5; D is unclear. Trimming left V 0 bases short and J 11 bases short, with 22 bases between. The CDR3 spans 16 residues. From germline, CDR1 is SGHTA and CDR2 FQGNSA. This CDR3 reads CASSLALVRTNNEQYF. The CDR3, as DNA: TGTGCCAGCAGCTTAGCTCTGGTACGGACGAACAATGAGCAGTACTTC.

As concerns this clonotype: Sequence at one end of the junction differs from germline and may be a read error. The chain couples TRBV6-5 to TRBJ2-1; D remains ambiguous. Germline V CDR1 and CDR2: MNHEY, SVGAGI. This CDR3 has 11 amino acids. CDR3 sequence reads: CVSSYRNEQFF. The CDR3 DNA sequence: TGTGTCAGCAGTTACAGAAATGAGCAGTTCTTC.

Comment on this clonotype: With a much larger clone just one base away, this may be a read error. V gene TRBV7-2 combines with J gene TRBJ2-4; possibly TRBD2 for D (6 bases). The DNA end is a closer match to TRBJ2-7, so the J assignment may be wrong. The CDR3 is made up of 15 amino acids. Germline CDR1 and CDR2: SGHTA and FQGNSA. The CDR3: CASSLFHGSPHEQYF. For the CDR3, the DNA is TGTGCCAGCAGCTTATTTCACGGGAGTCCCCACGAGCAGTACTTC.

This clonotype was seen ten or more times. The V call is TRBV20-1, the J call TRBJ2-4; maybe TRBD1 (6 bases). The V and J ends lost 0 bases and 3 bases respectively, with 15 bases between them. Germline-derived CDR1 and CDR2 are DFQATT and SNEGSKA (reference sequence). This CDR3 has 16 amino acids. CDR3 sequence (DNA): TGCAGTGCTAGAGATGGGTGGGGGCTGAACAAAAACATTCAGTACTTC. Translating it yields CSARDGWGLNKNIQYF.

The table lists this clonotype with many counts. This sequence joins TRBV12-3 or TRBV12-4 and TRBJ1-5, with 7 bases matching TRBD1. CDR3 length: 14 residues. V lost 5 bases to trimming and J lost 4 bases; unmatched junction nucleotides: 5. CDR3 coding DNA: TGTGCCAGCAGTCTGACAGGGTGGAATCAGCCCCAGCATTTT. This gives the protein CASSLTGWNQPQHF.